Included here is one T cell receptor (beta chain) sequence, with context. Generated by immunoSEQ multiplex PCR, the TCRdb table keeps only in-frame clones and is missing some. The repertoire has 300,000 to 350,000 clones, about 90% of them found once; the top ten carry about 0.93%. Recruitment covered fewer than 25 US areas and drew participants whose ages spanned roughly 18 to 100 years. Recovered status in Cohort 3 required two negative PCRs, clearance, or symptom resolution. The sample originates from a study of blood T cell repertoires in COVID-19. Study information: From the United States, Italy and Spain came samples of acute and convalescent COVID-19. The analysed material was cDNA or gDNA that came from T cells, B-cell-depleted T cells, or PBMCs.

Per the germline V gene, CDR1 is LNHDA and CDR2 is SQIVND (reference sequence). Trimming took off 3 bases at V and 6 bases at J, with 14 bases between the two ends. CDR3 length: 14 residues. Sequencing used PBMCs or T cells enriched from blood (not recorded which). The gene calls are TRBV19 and TRBJ1-1, with D maybe TRBD1 (5 bases). The clonotype was recovered from a woman in her twenties or thirties who had recovered from COVID-19. CDR3 amino acids: CASSIRGFDSEAFF. DNA for the CDR3: TGTGCCAGTAGTATTAGGGGATTCGACTCTGAAGCTTTCTTT.